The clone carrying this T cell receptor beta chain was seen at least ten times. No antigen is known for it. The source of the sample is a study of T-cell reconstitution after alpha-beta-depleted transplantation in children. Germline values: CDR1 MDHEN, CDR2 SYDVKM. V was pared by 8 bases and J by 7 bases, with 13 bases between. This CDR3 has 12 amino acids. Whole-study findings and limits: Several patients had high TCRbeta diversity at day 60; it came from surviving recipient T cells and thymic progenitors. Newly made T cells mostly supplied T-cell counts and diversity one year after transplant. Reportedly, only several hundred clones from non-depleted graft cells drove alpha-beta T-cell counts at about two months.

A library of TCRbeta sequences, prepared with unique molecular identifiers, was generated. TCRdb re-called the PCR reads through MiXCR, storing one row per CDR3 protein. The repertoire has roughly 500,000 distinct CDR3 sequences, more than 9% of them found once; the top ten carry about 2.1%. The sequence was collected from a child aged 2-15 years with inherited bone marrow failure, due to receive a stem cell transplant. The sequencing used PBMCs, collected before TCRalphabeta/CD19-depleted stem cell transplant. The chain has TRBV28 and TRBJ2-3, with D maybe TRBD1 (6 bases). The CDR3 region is CASGGGTHTQYF. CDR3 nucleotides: TGTGCCAGCGGGGGCGGAACTCATACGCAGTATTTT.